This T cell receptor beta chain is drawn from a study of CD8 T cells in ankylosing spondylitis. Study results and limitations: Clones that were linked to disease were CD8+ and were relatively rare in peripheral blood. Reports say disease-linked clones showed up significantly more in matched ankylosing spondylitis synovial fluid. Characteristic, it appeared, of ankylosing spondylitis blood was a TCR beta motif of fewer than 10 highly homologous variants. Past research had described some motif variants in reactive arthritis synovial fluid and blood.

About this clonotype itself: Antigen specificity is unknown. A single base separates this from a much larger clone, so it may be a read error.

Quantitative barcoded 5'-RACE was used to prepare TCR beta libraries. TCRdb processed the 5' RACE reads anew with MiXCR; each CDR3 protein has one entry. The sample holds under 150,000 distinct CDR3 sequences, 17% seen once. The clonotype comes from a male donor with ankylosing spondylitis. The source material was blood, either unsorted or a sorted T cell fraction (not recorded which).

The CDR3 DNA sequence: TGTACCTGGGACCAGGGGGTTGAGTACGAGCAGTACTTC. It specifies CTWDQGVEYEQYF. The chain combines TRBV30 with TRBJ2-7; 7 nucleotides align to TRBD1. This CDR3 contains 13 residues. Looked up from germline, CDR1 is GTSNPN and CDR2 is SVGIG (reference sequence).